The TCR beta chain under discussion was sequenced for a study of OX40 agonist ivuxolimab in advanced cancers. For the study at large: Ivuxolimab, an antibody that agonizes OX40 (CD134), was administered to the patients. Participants could have had prior anti-PD-1, anti-PD-L1 or anti-CTLA-4 therapy, and about 40% had some. Study-wide results and limits: Clonal expansion from baseline to week 6 occurred in both CD4+ and CD8+ T cells. Individuals who were partial responders at 0.1-3.0 mg/kg had clonal expansion that ranked among the lowest.

Sequencing used immunoSEQ multiplex PCR; TCRdb keeps in-frame clones, though not all of them. The sample lists 35,000 to 45,000 clones; about 80% were seen once. In the case of this clone: Its matching antigen is unknown.

Germline loops: CDR1 SGHRS, CDR2 YFSETQ. V was pared by 2 bases and J by 0 bases, with 8 bases between. The CDR3 has 14 amino acids. The specimen comprised CD4+ or CD8+ T cells sorted from blood, sampled in a trial of the OX40 agonist ivuxolimab. The source is an adult with an advanced solid tumor such as melanoma, head and neck, liver or kidney cancer. V and J are TRBV5-1 and TRBJ2-5; D is undetermined. CDR3 in amino acids: CASSFYGNQETQYF. The DNA of the CDR3 is TGCGCCAGCAGCTTTTATGGAAACCAAGAGACCCAGTACTTC. Full variable domain (rest looked up from reference TRBV5-1 and TRBJ2-5): KAGVTQTPRYLIKTRGQQVTLSCSPISGHRSVSWYQQTPGQGLQFLFEYFSETQRNKGNFPGRFSGRQFSNSRSEMNVSTLELGDSALYLCASSFYGNQETQYFGPGTRLLVL.